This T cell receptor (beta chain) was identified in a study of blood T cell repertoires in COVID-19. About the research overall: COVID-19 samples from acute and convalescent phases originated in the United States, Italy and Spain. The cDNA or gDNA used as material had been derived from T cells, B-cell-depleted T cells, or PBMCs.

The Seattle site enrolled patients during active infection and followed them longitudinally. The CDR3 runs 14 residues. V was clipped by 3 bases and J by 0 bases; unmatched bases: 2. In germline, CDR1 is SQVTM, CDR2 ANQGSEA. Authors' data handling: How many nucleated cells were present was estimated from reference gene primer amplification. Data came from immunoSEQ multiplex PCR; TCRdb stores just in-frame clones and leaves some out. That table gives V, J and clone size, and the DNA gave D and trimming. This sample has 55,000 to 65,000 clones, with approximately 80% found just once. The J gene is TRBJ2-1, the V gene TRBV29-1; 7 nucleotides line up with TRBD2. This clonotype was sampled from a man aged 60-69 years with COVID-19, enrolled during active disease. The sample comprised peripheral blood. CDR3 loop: CSVDGGGSYNEQFF. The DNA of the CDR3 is TGCAGCGTTGATGGCGGGGGCTCCTACAATGAGCAGTTCTTC.